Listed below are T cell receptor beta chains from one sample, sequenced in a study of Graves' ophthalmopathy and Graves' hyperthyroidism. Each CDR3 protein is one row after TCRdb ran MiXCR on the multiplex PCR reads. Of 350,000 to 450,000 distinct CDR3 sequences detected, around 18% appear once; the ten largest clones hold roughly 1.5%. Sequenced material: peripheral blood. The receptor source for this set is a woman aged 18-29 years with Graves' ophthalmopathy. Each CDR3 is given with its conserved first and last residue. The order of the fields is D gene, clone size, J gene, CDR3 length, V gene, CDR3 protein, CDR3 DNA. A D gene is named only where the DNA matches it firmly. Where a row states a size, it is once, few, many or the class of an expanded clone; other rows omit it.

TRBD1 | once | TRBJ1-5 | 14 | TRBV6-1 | CASFGQGNQQPQHF | TGTGCCAGCTTTGGACAGGGGAATCAACAGCCCCAGCATTTT
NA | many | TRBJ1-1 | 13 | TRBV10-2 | CASSDTLGTEAFF | TGCGCCAGCAGTGACACGTTGGGCACTGAAGCTTTCTTT
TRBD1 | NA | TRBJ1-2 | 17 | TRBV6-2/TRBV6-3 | CASSTPGGTGVKHGYTF | TGTGCCAGCAGTACCCCAGGTGGGACAGGCGTAAAACATGGCTACACCTTC
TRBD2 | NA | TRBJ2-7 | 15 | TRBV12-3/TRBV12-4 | CASSPSGTSGSRQYF | TGTGCCAGCAGCCCCTCCGGGACTAGCGGGAGTAGGCAGTACTTC
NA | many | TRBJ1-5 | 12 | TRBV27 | CASRLAEGPQHF | TGTGCCAGCAGATTAGCCGAGGGGCCCCAGCATTTT
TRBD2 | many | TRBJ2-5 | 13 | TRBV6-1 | CASSEVGGGTQYF | TGTGCCAGCAGTGAAGTAGGCGGGGGGACCCAGTACTTC
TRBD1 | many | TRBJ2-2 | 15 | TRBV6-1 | CASREMGQLTGELFF | TGTGCCAGCAGAGAAATGGGACAGCTCACCGGGGAGCTGTTTTTT
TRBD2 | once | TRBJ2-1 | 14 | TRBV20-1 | CSATSSGTYNEQFF | TGCAGTGCTACTTCTAGCGGGACCTACAATGAGCAGTTCTTC
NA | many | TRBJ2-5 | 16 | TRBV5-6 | CASSSPGTETQETQYF | TGTGCCAGCAGCTCCCCCGGGACGGAGACCCAAGAGACCCAGTACTTC
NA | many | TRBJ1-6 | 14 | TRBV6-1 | CASSLKTENSPLHF | TGTGCCAGCAGCCTAAAAACCGAAAATTCACCCCTCCACTTT
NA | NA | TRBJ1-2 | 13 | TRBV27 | CASSDSLLYGYTF | TGTGCCAGCAGTGATTCACTACTTTATGGCTACACCTTC
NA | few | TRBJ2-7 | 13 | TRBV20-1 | CSARSPTSYEQYF | TGCAGTGCTAGATCCCCTACCTCCTACGAGCAGTACTTC
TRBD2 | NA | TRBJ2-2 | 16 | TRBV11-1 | CASSPRGTSDTGELFF | TGTGCCAGCAGCCCCCGCGGGACTAGCGATACCGGGGAGCTGTTTTTT